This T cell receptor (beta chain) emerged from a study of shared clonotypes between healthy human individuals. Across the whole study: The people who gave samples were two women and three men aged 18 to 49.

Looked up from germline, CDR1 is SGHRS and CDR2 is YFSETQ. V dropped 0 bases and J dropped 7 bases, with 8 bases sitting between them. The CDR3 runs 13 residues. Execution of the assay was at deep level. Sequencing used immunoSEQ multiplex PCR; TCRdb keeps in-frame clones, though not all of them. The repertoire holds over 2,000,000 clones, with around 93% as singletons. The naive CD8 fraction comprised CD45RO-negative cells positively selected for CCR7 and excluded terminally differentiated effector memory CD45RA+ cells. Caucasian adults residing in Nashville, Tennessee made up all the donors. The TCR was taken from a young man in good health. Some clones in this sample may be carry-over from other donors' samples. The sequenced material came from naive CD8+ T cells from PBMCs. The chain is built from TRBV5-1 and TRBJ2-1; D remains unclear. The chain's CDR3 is CASSLGRRNEQFF. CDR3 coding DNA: TGCGCCAGCAGCTTGGGACGGCGGAATGAGCAGTTCTTC.